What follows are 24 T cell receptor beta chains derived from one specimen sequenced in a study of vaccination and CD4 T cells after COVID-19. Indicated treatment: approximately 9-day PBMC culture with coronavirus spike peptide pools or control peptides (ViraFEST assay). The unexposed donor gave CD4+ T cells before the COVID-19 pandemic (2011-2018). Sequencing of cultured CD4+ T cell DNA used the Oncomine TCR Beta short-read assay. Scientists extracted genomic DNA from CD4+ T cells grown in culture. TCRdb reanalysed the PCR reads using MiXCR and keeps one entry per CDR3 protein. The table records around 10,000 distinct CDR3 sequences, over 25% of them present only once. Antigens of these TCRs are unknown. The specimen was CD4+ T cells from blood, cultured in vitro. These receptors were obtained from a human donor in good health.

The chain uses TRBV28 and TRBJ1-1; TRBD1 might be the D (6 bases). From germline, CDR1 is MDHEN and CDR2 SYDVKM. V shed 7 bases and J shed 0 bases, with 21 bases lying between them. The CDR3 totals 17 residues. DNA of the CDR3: TGTGCCAGCAAATTTGCCGGGGGGGGCCTCATGAACACTGAAGCTTTCTTT. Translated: CASKFAGGGLMNTEAFF.

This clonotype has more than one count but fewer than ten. The CDR3 bases are TGTGCCACCAGTGATGCACAGGGTGCAGGCACTGAAGCTTTCTTT. This translates into CATSDAQGAGTEAFF. V usage is TRBV24-1 and J usage is TRBJ1-1, with TRBD1 as a possible D gene (6 bases). This CDR3 comprises 15 residues. V was pared by 3 bases and J by 4 bases, with 14 bases between. CDR1 is KGHDR, CDR2 SFDVKD, per germline.

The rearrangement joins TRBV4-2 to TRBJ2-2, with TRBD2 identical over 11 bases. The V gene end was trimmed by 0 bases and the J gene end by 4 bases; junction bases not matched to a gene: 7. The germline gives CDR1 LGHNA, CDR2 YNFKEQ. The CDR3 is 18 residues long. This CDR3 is CASSQDPTSGSATGELFF. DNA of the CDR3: TGTGCCAGCAGCCAAGATCCCACTAGCGGGAGTGCCACCGGGGAGCTGTTTTTT.

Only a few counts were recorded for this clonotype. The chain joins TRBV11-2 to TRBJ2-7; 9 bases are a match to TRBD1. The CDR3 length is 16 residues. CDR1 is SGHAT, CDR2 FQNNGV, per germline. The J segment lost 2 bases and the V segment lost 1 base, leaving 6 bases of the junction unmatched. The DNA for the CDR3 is TGTGCCAGCAGCTTAGCGCGCGGACAGGGGACCTACGAGCAGTACTTC. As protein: CASSLARGQGTYEQYF.

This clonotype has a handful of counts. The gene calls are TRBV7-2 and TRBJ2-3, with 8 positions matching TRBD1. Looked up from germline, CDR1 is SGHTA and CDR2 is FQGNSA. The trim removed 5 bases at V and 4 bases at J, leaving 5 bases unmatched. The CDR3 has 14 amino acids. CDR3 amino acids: CASSPDRASDTQYF. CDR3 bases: TGTGCCAGCAGCCCGGACAGGGCCTCAGATACGCAGTATTTT.

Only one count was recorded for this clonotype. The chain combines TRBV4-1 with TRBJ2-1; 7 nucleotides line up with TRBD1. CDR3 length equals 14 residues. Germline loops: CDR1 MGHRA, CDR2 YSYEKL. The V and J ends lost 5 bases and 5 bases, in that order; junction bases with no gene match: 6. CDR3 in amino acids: CASSDRTGDNEQFF. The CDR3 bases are TGCGCCAGCAGCGACCGTACAGGGGACAATGAGCAGTTCTTC.

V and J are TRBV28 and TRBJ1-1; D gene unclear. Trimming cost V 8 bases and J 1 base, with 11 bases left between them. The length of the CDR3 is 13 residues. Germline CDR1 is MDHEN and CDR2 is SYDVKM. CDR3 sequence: CASWRDWNTEAFF. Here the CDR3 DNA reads TGTGCCAGCTGGCGTGACTGGAACACTGAAGCTTTCTTT.

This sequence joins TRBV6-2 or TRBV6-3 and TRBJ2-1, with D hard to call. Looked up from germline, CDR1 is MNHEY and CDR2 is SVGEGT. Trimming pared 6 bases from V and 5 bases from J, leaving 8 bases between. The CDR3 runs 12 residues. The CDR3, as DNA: TGTGCCAGCAGCAACCCCCACAATGAGCAGTTCTTC. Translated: CASSNPHNEQFF.

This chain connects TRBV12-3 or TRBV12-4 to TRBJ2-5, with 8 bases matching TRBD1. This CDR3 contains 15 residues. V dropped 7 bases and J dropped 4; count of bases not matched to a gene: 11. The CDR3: CASTSGQGALETQYF. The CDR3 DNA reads TGTGCCAGCACGTCCGGGCAGGGGGCTTTAGAGACCCAGTACTTC.

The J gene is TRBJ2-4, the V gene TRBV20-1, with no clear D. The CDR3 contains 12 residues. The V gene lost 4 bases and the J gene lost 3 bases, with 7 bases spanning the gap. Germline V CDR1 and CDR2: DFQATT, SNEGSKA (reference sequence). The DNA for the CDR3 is TGCAGTGCTACAGACAACAAAAACATTCAGTACTTC. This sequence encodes CSATDNKNIQYF.

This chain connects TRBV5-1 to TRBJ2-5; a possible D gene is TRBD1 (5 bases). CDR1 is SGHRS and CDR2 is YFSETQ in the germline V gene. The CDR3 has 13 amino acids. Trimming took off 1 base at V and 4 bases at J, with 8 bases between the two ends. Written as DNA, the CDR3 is TGCGCCAGCAGCTTGCAGGGCGGAGAGACCCAGTACTTC. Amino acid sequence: CASSLQGGETQYF.

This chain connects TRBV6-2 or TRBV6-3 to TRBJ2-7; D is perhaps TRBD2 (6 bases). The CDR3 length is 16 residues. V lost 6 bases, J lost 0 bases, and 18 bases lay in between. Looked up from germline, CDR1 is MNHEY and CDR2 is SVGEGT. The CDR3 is CASRPGIAASSYEQYF. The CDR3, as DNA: TGTGCCAGCAGGCCCGGGATAGCGGCAAGCTCCTACGAGCAGTACTTC.

CDR3: CASTRWGGQDNEQFF. The DNA of the CDR3 is TGTGCCAGCACCCGATGGGGGGGTCAGGACAATGAGCAGTTCTTC. This sequence joins TRBV27 and TRBJ2-1; 7 bases agree with TRBD2. The germline V gene encodes CDR1 MNHEY and CDR2 SMNVEV (reference sequence). This CDR3 region has 15 residues. J gave up 5 bases and V 7 bases, and 11 bases lay outside the gene matches.

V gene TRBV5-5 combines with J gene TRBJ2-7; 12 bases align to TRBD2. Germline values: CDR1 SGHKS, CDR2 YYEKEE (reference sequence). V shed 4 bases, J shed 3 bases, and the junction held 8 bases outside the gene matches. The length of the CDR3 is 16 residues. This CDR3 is CASSLTSGRPGYEQYF. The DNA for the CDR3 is TGTGCCAGCAGCCTGACTAGCGGGAGACCCGGCTACGAGCAGTACTTC.

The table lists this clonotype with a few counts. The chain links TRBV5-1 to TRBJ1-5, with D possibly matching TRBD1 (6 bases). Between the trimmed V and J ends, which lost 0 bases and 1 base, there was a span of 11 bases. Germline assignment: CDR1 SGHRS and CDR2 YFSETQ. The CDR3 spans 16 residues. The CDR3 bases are TGCGCCAGCAGCTTGGAGCCAGGGGCAAGCAATCAGCCCCAGCATTTT. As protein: CASSLEPGASNQPQHF. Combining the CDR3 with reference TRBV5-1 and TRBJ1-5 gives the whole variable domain KAGVTQTPRYLIKTRGQQVTLSCSPISGHRSVSWYQQTPGQGLQFLFEYFSETQRNKGNFPGRFSGRQFSNSRSEMNVSTLELGDSALYLCASSLEPGASNQPQHFGDGTRLSIL.

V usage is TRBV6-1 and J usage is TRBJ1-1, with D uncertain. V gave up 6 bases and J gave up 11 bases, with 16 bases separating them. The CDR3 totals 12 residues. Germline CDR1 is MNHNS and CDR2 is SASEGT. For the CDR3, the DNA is TGTGCCAGCAGAGCGACGGATACTGGTGCTTTCTTT. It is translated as CASRATDTGAFF.

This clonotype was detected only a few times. CDR3 loop: CASRTSGRDGEFF. In nucleotides, the CDR3 is TGTGCCAGCAGGACTAGCGGGAGGGACGGGGAGTTCTTC. The chain joins TRBV28 to TRBJ2-1; 14 nucleotides align to TRBD2. The CDR3 runs to 13 residues. V lost 6 bases to trimming and J lost 14 bases; unmatched junction nucleotides: 6. In germline, CDR1 is MDHEN, CDR2 SYDVKM.

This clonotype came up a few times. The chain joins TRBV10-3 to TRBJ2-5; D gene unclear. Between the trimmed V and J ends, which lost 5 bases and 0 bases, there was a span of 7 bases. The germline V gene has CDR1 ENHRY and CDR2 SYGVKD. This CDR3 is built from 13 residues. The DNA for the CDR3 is TGTGCCATCAGTAACCAGGACCAAGAGACCCAGTACTTC. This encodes CAISNQDQETQYF.

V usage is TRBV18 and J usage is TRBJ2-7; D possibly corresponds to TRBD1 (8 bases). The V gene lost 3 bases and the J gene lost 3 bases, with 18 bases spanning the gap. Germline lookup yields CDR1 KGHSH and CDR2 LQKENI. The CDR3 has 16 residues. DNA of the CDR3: TGTGCCAGCTCACCGGGGGGGACAGGTACTCTCTACGAGCAGTACTTC. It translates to CASSPGGTGTLYEQYF.

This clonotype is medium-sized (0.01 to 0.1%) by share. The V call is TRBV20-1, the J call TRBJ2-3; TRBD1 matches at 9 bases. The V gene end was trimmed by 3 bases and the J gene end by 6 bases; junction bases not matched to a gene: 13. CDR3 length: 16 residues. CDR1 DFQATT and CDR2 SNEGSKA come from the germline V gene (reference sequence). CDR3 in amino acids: CSARGSRDRVTDTQYF. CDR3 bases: TGCAGTGCTAGGGGCAGCCGGGACAGGGTGACCGATACGCAGTATTTT.

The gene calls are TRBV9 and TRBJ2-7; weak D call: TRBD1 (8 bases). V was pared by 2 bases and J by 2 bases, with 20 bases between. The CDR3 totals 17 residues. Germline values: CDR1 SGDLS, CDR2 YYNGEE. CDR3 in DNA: TGTGCCAGCAGCGTGACAGCCCGAGCGGGACAGGCCTACGAGCAGTACTTC. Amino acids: CASSVTARAGQAYEQYF.

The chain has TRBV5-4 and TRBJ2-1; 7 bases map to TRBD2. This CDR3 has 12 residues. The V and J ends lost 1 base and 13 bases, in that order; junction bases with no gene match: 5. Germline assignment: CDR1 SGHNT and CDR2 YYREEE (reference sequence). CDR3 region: CASSLPPSGQFF. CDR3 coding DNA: TGTGCCAGCAGCTTGCCCCCTAGCGGCCAGTTCTTC.

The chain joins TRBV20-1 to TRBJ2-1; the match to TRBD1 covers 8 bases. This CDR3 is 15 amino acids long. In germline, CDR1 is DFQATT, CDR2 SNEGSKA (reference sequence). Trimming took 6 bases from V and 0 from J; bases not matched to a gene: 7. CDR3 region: CSANRGSISYNEQFF. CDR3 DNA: TGCAGTGCAAACAGGGGGTCGATCTCCTACAATGAGCAGTTCTTC.

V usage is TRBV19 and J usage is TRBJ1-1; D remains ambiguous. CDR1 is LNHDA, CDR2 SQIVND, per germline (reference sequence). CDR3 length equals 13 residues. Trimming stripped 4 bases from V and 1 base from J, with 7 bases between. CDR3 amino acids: CASSTSKNTEAFF. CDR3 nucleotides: TGTGCCAGTAGTACCAGCAAGAACACTGAAGCTTTCTTT.